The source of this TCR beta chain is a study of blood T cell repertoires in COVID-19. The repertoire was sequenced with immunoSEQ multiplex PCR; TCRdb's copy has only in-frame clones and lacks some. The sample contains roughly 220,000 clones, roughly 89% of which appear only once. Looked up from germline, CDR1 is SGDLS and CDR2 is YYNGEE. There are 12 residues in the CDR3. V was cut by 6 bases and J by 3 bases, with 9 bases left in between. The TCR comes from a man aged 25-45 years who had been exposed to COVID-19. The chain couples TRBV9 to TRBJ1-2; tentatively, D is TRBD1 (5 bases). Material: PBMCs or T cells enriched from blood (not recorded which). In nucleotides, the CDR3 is TGTGCCAGCAAAGGAGGGGACTATGGCTACACCTTC. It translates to CASKGGDYGYTF.